This entry is about one T cell receptor beta chain. The data are from a study of blood T cell repertoires in COVID-19. Study context: Nucleic acid was either cDNA or gDNA, and it came from T cells, B-cell-depleted T cells, or PBMCs.

V lost 7 bases, J lost 2 bases, and 12 bases lay in between. The CDR3 has 13 residues. Method: immunoSEQ multiplex PCR; TCRdb's copy keeps in-frame clones and lacks some. The data show fewer than 150,000 clones, with around 85% seen just once and approximately 5.1% held by the top ten. The chain uses TRBV12-3 or TRBV12-4 and TRBJ2-7, with D perhaps TRBD1 (6 bases). The TCR sequence derives from a woman aged 55-75 years with COVID-19, enrolled during active disease. Sequencing input: peripheral blood. This chain's CDR3 is CASTQGRTYEQYF. The CDR3 DNA is TGTGCCAGCACCCAGGGGCGGACCTACGAGCAGTACTTC.